This TCR beta chain was identified during a study of graft-versus-host responses after intestinal transplantation. Study information: Recipients had multivisceral, liver-intestinal, or isolated intestinal transplants. The study gave all recipients anti-thymocyte globulin induction, then tacrolimus and steroids for three to four years.

Study results and caveats: Early post-transplant HvG declines were associated with peak circulating GvH clone levels. Marrow from the recipient contained GvH clones, some of which had appeared first in ileum or blood.

Remarks on this clone: Antigen specificity is unknown.

The germline V gene has CDR1 MNHNS and CDR2 SASEGT. With 7 bases removed from V and 11 bases from J, the gap between germline ends came to 15 bases. The CDR3 has 13 amino acids. Profiled with immunoSEQ multiplex PCR; TCRdb holds only in-frame clones, not every one. The table lists about 39,000 clones, 85% to 90% of them singletons, with less than 8.5% in the top ten. The chain combines TRBV6-1 with TRBJ1-6; weak D call: TRBD1 (5 bases). Source: PBMCs, taken 267 days after transplant. This receptor was obtained from a human patient who received an intestinal transplant, so some T cells may come from the graft donor. CDR3 sequence reads: CASKFSTRAPLHF. The CDR3 DNA sequence: TGTGCCAGCAAGTTTTCAACCAGGGCACCCCTCCACTTT.